A single T cell receptor (beta chain) is shown here with its context. Drawing of blood for sampling happened at baseline, at cycle 4 day 1, and at cycle 7 day 1. The source of the sample is a study of OX40 agonist ivuxolimab in advanced cancers. The data were produced by immunoSEQ multiplex PCR, yet TCRdb's version contains in-frame clones alone and is incomplete. The sample has 13,000 or so clones, nearly 80% seen once. Trimming cost V 11 bases and J 2 bases, with 13 bases left between them. Germline lookup yields CDR1 SNHLY and CDR2 FYNNEI. The CDR3 is 12 amino acids. The receptor's source is an adult with an advanced solid tumor such as melanoma, head and neck, liver or kidney cancer. V is TRBV2 and J is TRBJ2-7; possibly TRBD1 or TRBD2 for D (6 bases each). The sample here was CD4+ or CD8+ T cells sorted from blood, taken in a trial of the OX40 agonist ivuxolimab. CDR3 loop: CAGGGEAYEQYF. DNA for the CDR3: TGTGCCGGAGGGGGAGAAGCCTACGAGCAGTACTTC.